A selection of T cell receptor beta chains follows, all from one sample in a study of shared clonotypes between healthy human individuals. Sequencing used immunoSEQ multiplex PCR; TCRdb keeps in-frame clones, though not all of them. Among about 610,000 clones listed, roughly 96% were seen once. The sequencing sample was made of naive CD8+ T cells sorted from blood. These receptors were taken from a woman in her 30s in good health. CDR3s include the opening cysteine and the closing phenylalanine or tryptophan. A D gene is named only where the DNA matches it firmly. Where a row states a size, it is once, few, many or the class of an expanded clone; other rows omit it.

V	J	D	size	CDR3	DNA
TRBV4-2	TRBJ2-1	TRBD2	NA	CASSQEGGSSYNEQFF	TGTGCCAGCAGCCAAGAGGGCGGGAGCTCCTACAATGAGCAGTTCTTC
TRBV27	TRBJ2-7	NA	NA	CASRGSGTYEQYF	TGTGCCAGCAGAGGTAGCGGAACCTACGAGCAGTACTTC
TRBV10-2	TRBJ2-7	NA	few	CASSEADEQYF	TGCGCCAGCAGCGAGGCGGACGAGCAGTACTTC
TRBV2	TRBJ2-7	TRBD1	NA	CASKDRPYEQYF	TGTGCCAGCAAGGACAGGCCCTACGAGCAGTACTTC
TRBV7-3	TRBJ2-2	NA	NA	CASARRGASRGTGELFF	TGTGCCAGCGCAAGGAGGGGGGCATCGCGAGGCACCGGGGAGCTGTTTTTT
TRBV9	TRBJ2-7	TRBD1	NA	CASSSGDRAYEQYF	TGTGCCAGCAGCTCAGGGGACAGGGCCTACGAGCAGTACTTC
TRBV27	TRBJ2-1	TRBD2	NA	CASRLAGNEQFF	TGTGCCAGCAGACTAGCGGGAAATGAGCAGTTCTTC
TRBV27	TRBJ2-6	NA	NA	CASSLGTKGANVLTF	TGTGCCAGCAGTTTAGGGACAAAAGGGGCCAACGTCCTGACTTTC
TRBV28	TRBJ2-7	NA	once	CASSSPSKGSYEQYF	TGTGCCAGCAGTTCCCCTTCTAAGGGGTCCTACGAGCAGTACTTC
TRBV11-2	TRBJ1-2	TRBD1	NA	CASRWGDSLFYGYTF	TGTGCCAGCAGATGGGGGGACAGCCTGTTCTATGGCTACACCTTC
TRBV30	TRBJ2-7	TRBD2	NA	CAWSVTGGRARFLYEQYF	TGTGCCTGGAGTGTAACCGGCGGGAGGGCCCGGTTTCTCTACGAGCAGTACTTC
TRBV5-1	TRBJ2-3	NA	once	CASSLGGSITDTQYF	TGCGCCAGCAGCTTGGGTGGTAGCATCACAGATACGCAGTATTTT
TRBV28	TRBJ1-5	NA	NA	CASRTLWGEDQPQHF	TGTGCCAGCAGGACCCTTTGGGGAGAAGACCAGCCCCAGCATTTT
TRBV7-9	TRBJ2-7	TRBD2	NA	CASSTSPGTSGYEQYF	TGTGCCAGCAGCACCTCCCCCGGGACTAGCGGGTACGAGCAGTACTTC
TRBV27	TRBJ2-1	NA	NA	CASRNTGANNEQFF	TGTGCCAGCAGGAACACGGGAGCAAACAATGAGCAGTTCTTC
TRBV2	TRBJ2-7	NA	once	CASLTSTYEQYF	TGTGCCAGCTTGACCAGCACCTACGAGCAGTACTTC
TRBV9	TRBJ1-1	NA	NA	CASSPSGPPEAFF	TGTGCCAGCAGCCCTTCCGGGCCTCCTGAAGCTTTCTTT
TRBV28	TRBJ2-1	NA	NA	CASSGGVDRPGFQQFF	TGTGCCAGCAGTGGGGGAGTCGACAGGCCGGGTTTCCAGCAGTTCTTC
TRBV19	TRBJ2-7	TRBD2	once	CASSAGLAGFPYEQYF	TGTGCCAGTAGTGCAGGACTAGCGGGATTTCCCTACGAGCAGTACTTC
TRBV2	TRBJ2-7	NA	NA	CASRGLREQYF	TGTGCCAGCAGGGGGCTTCGCGAGCAGTACTTC
TRBV23-1	TRBJ1-1	NA	NA	CASSQSGLGMNTEAFF	TGCGCCAGCAGTCAATCAGGGCTCGGTATGAACACTGAAGCTTTCTTT
TRBV6-6	TRBJ2-7	NA	NA	CASSPIPGAPLF	TGTGCCAGCAGCCCGATACCAGGGGCGCCCCTCTTC
TRBV13	TRBJ1-2	NA	few	CASSTNYGYTF	TGTGCCAGCAGCACAAACTATGGCTACACCTTC
TRBV28	TRBJ1-5	NA	NA	CASSSPKGRDGYLYSNQPQHF	TGTGCCAGCAGTTCACCTAAAGGCAGGGACGGCTATCTATATAGCAATCAGCCCCAGCATTTT
TRBV29-1	TRBJ2-7	NA	NA	CSAHTGNEQYF	TGCAGCGCCCATACAGGAAACGAGCAGTACTTC
TRBV19	TRBJ1-5	NA	NA	CASPPKAPQPQHF	TGTGCCAGTCCCCCGAAGGCACCCCAGCCCCAGCATTTT
TRBV2	TRBJ1-1	NA	NA	CASRPEGNTEAFF	TGTGCCAGCAGGCCCGAGGGGAACACTGAAGCTTTCTTT
TRBV11-2	TRBJ1-4	NA	NA	CASSRRRAQNEKLFF	TGTGCCAGCAGCCGACGACGGGCGCAAAATGAAAAACTGTTTTTT